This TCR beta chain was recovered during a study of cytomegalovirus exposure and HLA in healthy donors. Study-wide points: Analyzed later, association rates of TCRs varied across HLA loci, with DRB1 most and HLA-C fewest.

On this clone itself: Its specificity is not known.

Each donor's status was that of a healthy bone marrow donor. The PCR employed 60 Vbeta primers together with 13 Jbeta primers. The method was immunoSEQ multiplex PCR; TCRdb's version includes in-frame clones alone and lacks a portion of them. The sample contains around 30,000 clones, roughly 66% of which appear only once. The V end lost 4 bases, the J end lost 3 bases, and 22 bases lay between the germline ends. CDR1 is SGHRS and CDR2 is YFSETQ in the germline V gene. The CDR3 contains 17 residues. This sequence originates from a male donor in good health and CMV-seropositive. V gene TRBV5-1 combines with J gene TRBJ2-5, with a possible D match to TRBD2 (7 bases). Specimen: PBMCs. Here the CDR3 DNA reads TGCGCCAGCAGCCCGACGAGGGGGGAGGGCCAAGAAGAGACCCAGTACTTC. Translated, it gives CASSPTRGEGQEETQYF.